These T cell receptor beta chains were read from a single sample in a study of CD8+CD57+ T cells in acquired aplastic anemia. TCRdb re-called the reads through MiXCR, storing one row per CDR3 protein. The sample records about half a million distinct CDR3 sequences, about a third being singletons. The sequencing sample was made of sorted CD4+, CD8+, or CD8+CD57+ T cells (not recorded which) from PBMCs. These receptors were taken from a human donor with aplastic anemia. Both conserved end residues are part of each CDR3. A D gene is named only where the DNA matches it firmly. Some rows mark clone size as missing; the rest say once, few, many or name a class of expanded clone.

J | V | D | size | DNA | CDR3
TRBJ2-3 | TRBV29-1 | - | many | TGCAGCGTTGAAGGGGATACGCAGTATTTT | CSVEGDTQYF
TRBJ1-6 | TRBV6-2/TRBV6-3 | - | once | TGTGCCAGCAGCCGGGACGGACAGATTAATAATTCACCCCTCCACTTT | CASSRDGQINNSPLHF
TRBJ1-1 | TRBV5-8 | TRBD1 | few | TGTGCCAGCAGCTTGGGGACAGGGGCTGGCACTGAAGCTTTCTTT | CASSLGTGAGTEAFF
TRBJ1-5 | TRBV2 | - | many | TGTGCCAGCGGGGCAGGGATCCGGCAGCCCCAGCATTTT | CASGAGIRQPQHF
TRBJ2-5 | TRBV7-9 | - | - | TGTGCCAGCAGCTTGCAAGGATATCAAGAGACCCAGTACTTC | CASSLQGYQETQYF
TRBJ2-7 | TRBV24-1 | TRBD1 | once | TGTGCCACCAGCCCGGGACAGGGGGGCGAGCAGTACTTC | CATSPGQGGEQYF
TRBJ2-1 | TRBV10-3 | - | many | TGTGCCATCAGACGGACTACCCCGGGTGAGCAGTTCTTC | CAIRRTTPGEQFF
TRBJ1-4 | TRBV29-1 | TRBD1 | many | TGCAGCGTAGCTGGGACAGTAGGTGAAAAACTGTTTTTT | CSVAGTVGEKLFF
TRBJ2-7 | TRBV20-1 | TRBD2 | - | TGCAGTAGCGGGAGGGGGCCTTACGAGCAGTACTTC | CSSGRGPYEQYF
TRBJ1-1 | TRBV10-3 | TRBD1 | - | TGTGCCAGCGGGCGGACAGGGGGTTACACTGAAGCTTTCTTT | CASGRTGGYTEAFF
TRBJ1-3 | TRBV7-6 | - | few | TGTGCCAGCAGACTTCCCGGGACCGCTACCCGAAGGTCTGGAAACACCATATATTTT | CASRLPGTATRRSGNTIYF
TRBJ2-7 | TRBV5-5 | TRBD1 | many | TGTGCCAGCAGTGGTAGGACAGGGATGTCCTACGAGCAGTACTTC | CASSGRTGMSYEQYF
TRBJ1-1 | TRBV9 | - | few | TGTGCCAGCAGCGTAGATCGGGGGGAAGCTTTCTTT | CASSVDRGEAFF
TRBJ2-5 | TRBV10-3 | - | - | TGTGCCAGCAGCTGGTTAGGGGCCCGTGAGACCCAGTACTTC | CASSWLGARETQYF
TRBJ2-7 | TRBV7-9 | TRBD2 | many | TGTGCCAGCAGCTGGGGGGGGAACTACGAGCAGTACTTC | CASSWGGNYEQYF
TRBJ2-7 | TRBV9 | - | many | TGTGCCAGCAGCGTCGGGGTCAGCTCCTACGAGCAGTACTTC | CASSVGVSSYEQYF
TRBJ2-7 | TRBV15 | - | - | TGTGCCACCAGCAGAGATCAAAGGGCCACCTACGAGCAGTACTTC | CATSRDQRATYEQYF
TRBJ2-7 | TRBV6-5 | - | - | TGTGCCAGCAGTTACTTTAGGGGGGGAGGGAGCGGCGAGCAGTACTTC | CASSYFRGGGSGEQYF
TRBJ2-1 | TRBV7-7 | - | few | TGTGCTAGCAGCTTAGGTAGCGGCCCCTACAATGAGCAGTTCTTC | CASSLGSGPYNEQFF
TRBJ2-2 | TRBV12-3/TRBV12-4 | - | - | TGTGCCAGCAGTTTAGTCAGGGGACCGAACACCGGGGAGCTGTTTTTT | CASSLVRGPNTGELFF
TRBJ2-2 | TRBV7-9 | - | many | TGTGCCAGCAGCTTAAGGGACGCGGACACCGGGGAGCTGTTTTTT | CASSLRDADTGELFF
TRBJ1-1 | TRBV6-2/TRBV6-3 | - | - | TGTGCCAGCACCCAACCAATGGCTGAAGCTTTCTTT | CASTQPMAEAFF
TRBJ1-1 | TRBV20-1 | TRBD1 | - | TGCAGTGCTAGCACGACAGGGACAGACGTTAAAGCTTTCTTT | CSASTTGTDVKAFF
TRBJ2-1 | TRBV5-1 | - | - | TGCGCCAGCAGCTTGCCCCAGGGTGGTCTCAGCTACGAGCGGTTCTTC | CASSLPQGGLSYERFF
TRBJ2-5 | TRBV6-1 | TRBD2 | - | TGTGCCAGCGGAAGCGGGAGATCGGAGACCCAGTACTTC | CASGSGRSETQYF
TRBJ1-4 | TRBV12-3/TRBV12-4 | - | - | TGTGCCAGCAGGGGGGGGGGAGGGAAACTGTTTTTT | CASRGGGGKLFF